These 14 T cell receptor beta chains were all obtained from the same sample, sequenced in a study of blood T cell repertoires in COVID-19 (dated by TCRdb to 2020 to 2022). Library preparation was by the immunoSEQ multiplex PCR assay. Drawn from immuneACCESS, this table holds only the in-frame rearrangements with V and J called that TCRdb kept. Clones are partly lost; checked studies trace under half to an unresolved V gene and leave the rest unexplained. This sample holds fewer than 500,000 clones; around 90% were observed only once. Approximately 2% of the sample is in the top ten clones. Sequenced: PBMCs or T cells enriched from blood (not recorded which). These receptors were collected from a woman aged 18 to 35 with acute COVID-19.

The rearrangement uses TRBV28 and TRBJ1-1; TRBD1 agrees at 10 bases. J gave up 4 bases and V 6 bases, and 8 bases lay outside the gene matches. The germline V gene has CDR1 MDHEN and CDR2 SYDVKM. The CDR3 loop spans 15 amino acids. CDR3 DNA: TGTGCCAGCAGGCGGCCGGGACAGGGGCTCACTGAAGCTTTCTTT. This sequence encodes CASRRPGQGLTEAFF.

The CDR3 is CASSYRLAGANEQYF. DNA for the CDR3: TGTGCCAGCAGTTACAGACTAGCGGGAGCGAACGAGCAGTACTTC. This chain joins TRBV6-2 or TRBV6-3 and TRBJ2-7; 12 bases match TRBD2. Unmatched junction bases numbered 4, after V lost 2 bases and J lost 5 bases. The CDR3 has 15 amino acids. Looked up from germline, CDR1 is MNHEY and CDR2 is SVGEGT.

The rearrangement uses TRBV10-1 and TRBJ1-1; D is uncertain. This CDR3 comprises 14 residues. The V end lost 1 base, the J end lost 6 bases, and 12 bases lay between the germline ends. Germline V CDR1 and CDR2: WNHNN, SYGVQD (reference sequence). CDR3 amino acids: CASSELGSDAEAFF. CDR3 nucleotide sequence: TGCGCCAGCAGTGAGTTGGGCAGTGACGCTGAAGCTTTCTTT.

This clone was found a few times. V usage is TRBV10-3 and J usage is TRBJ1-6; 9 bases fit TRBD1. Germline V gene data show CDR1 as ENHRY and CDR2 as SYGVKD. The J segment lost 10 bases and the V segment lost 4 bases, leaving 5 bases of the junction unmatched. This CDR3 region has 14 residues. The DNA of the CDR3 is TGTGCCATCAGTGTGGGACAGGGCAACTCACCCCTCCACTTT. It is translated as CAISVGQGNSPLHF.

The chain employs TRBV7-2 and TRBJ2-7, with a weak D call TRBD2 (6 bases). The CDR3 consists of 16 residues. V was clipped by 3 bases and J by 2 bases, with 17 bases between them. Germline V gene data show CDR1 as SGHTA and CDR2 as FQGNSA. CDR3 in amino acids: CASSFSREVPTYEQYF. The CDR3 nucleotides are TGTGCCAGCAGCTTTAGCAGGGAGGTTCCCACCTACGAGCAGTACTTC.

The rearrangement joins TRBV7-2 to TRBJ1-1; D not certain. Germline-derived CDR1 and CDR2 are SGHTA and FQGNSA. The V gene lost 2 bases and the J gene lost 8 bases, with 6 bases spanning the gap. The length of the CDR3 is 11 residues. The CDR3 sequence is CASSLRQEAFF. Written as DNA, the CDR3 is TGTGCCAGCAGCTTACGACAAGAAGCTTTCTTT.

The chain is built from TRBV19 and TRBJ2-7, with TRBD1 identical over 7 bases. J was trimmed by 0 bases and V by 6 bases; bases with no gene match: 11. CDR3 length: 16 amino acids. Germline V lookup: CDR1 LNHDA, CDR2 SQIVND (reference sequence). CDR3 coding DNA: TGTGCCAGTAGAAAGTCCGGGACAGAGAGCTCCTACGAGCAGTACTTC. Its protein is CASRKSGTESSYEQYF.

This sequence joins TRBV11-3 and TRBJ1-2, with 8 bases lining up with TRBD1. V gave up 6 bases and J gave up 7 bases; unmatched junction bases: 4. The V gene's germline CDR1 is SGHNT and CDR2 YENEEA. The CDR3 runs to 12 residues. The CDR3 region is CASSQGARGYTF. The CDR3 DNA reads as TGTGCCAGCAGTCAGGGGGCTCGTGGCTACACCTTC.

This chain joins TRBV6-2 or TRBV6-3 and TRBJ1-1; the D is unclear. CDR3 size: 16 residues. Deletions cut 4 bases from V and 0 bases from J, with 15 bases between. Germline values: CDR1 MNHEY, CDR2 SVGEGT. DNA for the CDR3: TGTGCCAGCAGTTCTCCCCAGGTGCCTATGAACACTGAAGCTTTCTTT. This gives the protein CASSSPQVPMNTEAFF.

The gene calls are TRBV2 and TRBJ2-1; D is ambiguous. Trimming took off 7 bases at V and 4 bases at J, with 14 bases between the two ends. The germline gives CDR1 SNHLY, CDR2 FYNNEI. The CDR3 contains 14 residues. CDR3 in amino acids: CASTSGYSYNEQFF. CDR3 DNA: TGTGCCAGCACTTCAGGATATTCGTACAATGAGCAGTTCTTC.

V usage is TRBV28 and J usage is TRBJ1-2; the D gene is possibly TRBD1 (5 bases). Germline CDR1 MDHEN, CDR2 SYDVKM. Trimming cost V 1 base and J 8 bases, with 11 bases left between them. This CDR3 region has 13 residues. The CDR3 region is CASSLSRDSGYTF. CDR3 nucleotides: TGTGCCAGCAGTTTATCCAGGGACTCCGGCTACACCTTC.

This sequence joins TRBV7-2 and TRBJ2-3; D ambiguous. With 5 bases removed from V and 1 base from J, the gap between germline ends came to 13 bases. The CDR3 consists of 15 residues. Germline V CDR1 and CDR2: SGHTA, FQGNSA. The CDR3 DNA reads TGTGCCAGCAGCACGAACAGTGTGGGCACAGATACGCAGTATTTT. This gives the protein CASSTNSVGTDTQYF.

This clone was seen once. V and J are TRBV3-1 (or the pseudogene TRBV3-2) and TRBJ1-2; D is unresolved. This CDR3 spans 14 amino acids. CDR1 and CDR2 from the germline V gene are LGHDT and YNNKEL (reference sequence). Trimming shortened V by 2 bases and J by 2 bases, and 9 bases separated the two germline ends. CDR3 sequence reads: CASSQLTENYGYTF. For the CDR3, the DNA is TGTGCCAGCAGCCAATTAACTGAGAACTATGGCTACACCTTC.

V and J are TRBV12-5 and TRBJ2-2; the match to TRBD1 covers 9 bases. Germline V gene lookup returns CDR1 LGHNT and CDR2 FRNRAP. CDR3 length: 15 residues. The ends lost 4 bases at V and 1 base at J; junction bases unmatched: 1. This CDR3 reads CASGWGQGNTGELFF. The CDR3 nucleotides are TGTGCTAGTGGTTGGGGACAGGGGAACACCGGGGAGCTGTTTTTT.